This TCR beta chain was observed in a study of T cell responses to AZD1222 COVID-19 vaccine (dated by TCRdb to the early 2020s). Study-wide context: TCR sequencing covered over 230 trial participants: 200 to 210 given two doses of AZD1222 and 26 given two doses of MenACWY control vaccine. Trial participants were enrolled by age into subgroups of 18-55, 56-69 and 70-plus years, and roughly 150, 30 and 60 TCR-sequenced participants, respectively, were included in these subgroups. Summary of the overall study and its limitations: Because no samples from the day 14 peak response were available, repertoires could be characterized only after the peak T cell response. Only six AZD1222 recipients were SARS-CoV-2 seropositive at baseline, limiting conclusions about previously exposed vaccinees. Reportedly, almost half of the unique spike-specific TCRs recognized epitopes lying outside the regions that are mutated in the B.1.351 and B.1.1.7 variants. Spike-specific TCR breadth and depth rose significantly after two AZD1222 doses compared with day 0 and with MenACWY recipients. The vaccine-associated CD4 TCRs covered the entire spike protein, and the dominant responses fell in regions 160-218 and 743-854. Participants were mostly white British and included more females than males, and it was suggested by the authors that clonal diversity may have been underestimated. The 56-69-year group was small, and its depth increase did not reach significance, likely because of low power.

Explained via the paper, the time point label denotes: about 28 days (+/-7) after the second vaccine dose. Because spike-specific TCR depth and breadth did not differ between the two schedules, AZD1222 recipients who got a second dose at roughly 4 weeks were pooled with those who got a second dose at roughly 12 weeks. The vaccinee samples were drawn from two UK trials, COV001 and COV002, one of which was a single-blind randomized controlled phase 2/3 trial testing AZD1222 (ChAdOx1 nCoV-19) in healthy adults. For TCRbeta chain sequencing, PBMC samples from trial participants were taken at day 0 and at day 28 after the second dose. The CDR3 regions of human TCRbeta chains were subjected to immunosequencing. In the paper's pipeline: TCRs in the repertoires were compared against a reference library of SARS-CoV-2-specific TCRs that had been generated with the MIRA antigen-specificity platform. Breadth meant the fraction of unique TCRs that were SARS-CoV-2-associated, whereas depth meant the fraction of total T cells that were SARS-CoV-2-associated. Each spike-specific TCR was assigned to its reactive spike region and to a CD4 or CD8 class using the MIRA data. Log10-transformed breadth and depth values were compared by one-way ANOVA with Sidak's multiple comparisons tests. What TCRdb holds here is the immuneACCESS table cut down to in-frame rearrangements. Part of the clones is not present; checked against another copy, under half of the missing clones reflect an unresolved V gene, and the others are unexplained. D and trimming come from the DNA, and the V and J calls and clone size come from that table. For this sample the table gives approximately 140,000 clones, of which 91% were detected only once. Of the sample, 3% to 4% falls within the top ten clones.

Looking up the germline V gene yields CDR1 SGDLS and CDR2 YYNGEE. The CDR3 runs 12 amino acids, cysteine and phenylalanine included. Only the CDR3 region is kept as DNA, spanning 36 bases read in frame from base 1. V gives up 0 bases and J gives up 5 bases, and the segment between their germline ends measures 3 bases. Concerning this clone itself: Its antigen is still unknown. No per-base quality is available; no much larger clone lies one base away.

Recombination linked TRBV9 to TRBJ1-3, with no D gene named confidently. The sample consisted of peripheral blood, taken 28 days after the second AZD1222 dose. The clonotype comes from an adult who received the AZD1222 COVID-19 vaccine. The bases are TGTGCCAGCAGCGTAGACAGAAACACCATATATTTT. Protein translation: CASSVDRNTIYF. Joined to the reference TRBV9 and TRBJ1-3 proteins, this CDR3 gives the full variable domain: DSGVTQTPKHLITATGQRVTLRCSPRSGDLSVYWYQQSLDQGLQFLIQYYNGEERAKGNILERFSAQQFPDLHSELNLSSLELGDSALYFCASSVDRNTIYFGEGSWLTVV.